This TCR beta chain was sequenced during a study of human T cells and chemical hapten exposure (dated by TCRdb to the early 2020s). At the level of the whole study: Libraries were combined into a pool for sequencing, and differences in TCR yield between samples came mainly from small differences in library volumes within the pool. Peripheral blood TCR repertoire changes were tracked in vivo in alopecia patients during primary and secondary sensitization to the hapten diphenylcyclopropenone (DPC). From each blood RNA sample, both TCR alpha and TCR beta chains were sequenced. Broader findings and caveats from the paper: DPC sensitization did not change how many TCRs were above 1 in 1000 frequency, and no evidence was found of alterations in global repertoire structure. Repeated subsampling changed both the strength of the expansion versus patch-test correlation and the threshold at which that correlation became significant.

Unfractionated whole blood was collected in Tempus Blood RNA tubes, and total RNA was extracted from that blood. As TCR sequencing controls, roughly 5 healthy volunteers were used, with blood taken at day 0, 2 weeks and 6 weeks. About this clonotype: Its antigen remains undetermined. The input lacks base qualities; no much larger clone sits a single base away.

Based on the germline V gene, the CDR1 and CDR2 sequences are SGHTA and FQGNSA. Relative to germline, V is 3 bases shorter and J is 7 bases shorter, with 16 bases between their ends. Taken from cysteine to phenylalanine, the CDR3 has 15 residues. Kept here is only the CDR3 DNA, which spans 45 bases and is read in frame from base 1. The library was produced with 5' RACE. TCRdb lists the instrument as Illumina MiSeq. During library preparation, unique molecular identifiers were attached to individual cDNA molecules so that TCRs could be counted quantitatively and reproducibly. In the source study's methods: The median number of TCRs per sample was some 100,000, ranging from roughly 23,224 to 700,000. The Decombinator software suite was used to annotate V, J and CDR3 in the TCR reads. For the PS versus PT1 abundance plots, all samples were subsampled to the same number of TCRs (28,000). TCRs were defined as expanded if absent before sensitization and observed at least eight times at the 2-week time point. TCRdb cleaned the public reads at Q25 with fastp, built clones with MiXCR and kept in-frame beta chains. Rows are unified per CDR3 protein, each entry keeping the most common DNA and genes. The V and J calls follow TCRdb's processing rather than the paper's. Across this sample there are 120,000 to 150,000 distinct CDR3 sequences, with 3.5% to 5% seen only once. Of the sample, about 1.3% falls within the top ten clones.

The sequence came from a female donor in good health. The sequence joins TRBV7-2 to TRBJ2-1, with the D gene not confidently named. The CDR3 has the sequence CASSFGVLGRNEQFF. The DNA sequence follows: TGTGCCAGCAGCTTTGGAGTTCTGGGTAGGAATGAGCAGTTCTTC.